This T cell receptor (beta chain) came from a study of CD8 T cells in cerebrospinal fluid in Alzheimer's disease. Study information: Two single-cell methods, plate-based nested PCR and droplet-based sequencing, assessed CSF clonal expansion.

By frequency, this clonotype is large. Every participant was in good physical condition without acute infectious disease. TCRdb reprocessed the 10x single-cell sequencing reads and stores each CDR3 protein as one record, lacking DNA. This table lists 1,100 or so distinct CDR3 sequences. Per germline, CDR1 SGHTA and CDR2 FQGNSA. This CDR3 region has 13 residues. The TCR originated in a human donor in good health. J is TRBJ2-7 and V is TRBV7-2; TCRdb's D gene call, TRBD1, goes unchecked for lack of DNA. Sequencing was done on a sample of cerebrospinal fluid. The CDR3 loop is CASSRGAQLEQYF.